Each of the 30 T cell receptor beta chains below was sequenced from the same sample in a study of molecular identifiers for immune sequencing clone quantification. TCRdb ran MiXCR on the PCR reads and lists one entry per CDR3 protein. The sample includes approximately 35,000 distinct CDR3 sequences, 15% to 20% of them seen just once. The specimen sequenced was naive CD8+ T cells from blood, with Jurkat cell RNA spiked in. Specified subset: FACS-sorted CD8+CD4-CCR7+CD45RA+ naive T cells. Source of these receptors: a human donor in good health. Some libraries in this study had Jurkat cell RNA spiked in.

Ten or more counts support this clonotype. CDR3 sequence reads: CATRQLFKVTGELFF. In DNA, the CDR3 is TGTGCCACCCGTCAACTATTTAAGGTGACCGGGGAGCTGTTTTTT. The rearrangement links TRBV6-2 or TRBV6-3 to TRBJ2-2; the D is unclear. The CDR3 has 15 residues. The V gene's germline CDR1 is MNHEY and CDR2 SVGEGT. Trimming stripped 10 bases from V and 5 bases from J, with 20 bases between.

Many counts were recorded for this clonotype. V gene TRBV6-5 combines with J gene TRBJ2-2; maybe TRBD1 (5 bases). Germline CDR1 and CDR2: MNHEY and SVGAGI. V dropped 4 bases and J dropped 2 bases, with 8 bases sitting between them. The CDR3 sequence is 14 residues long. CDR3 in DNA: TGTGCCAGCAGTTGGACACCTAACACCGGGGAGCTGTTTTTT. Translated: CASSWTPNTGELFF.

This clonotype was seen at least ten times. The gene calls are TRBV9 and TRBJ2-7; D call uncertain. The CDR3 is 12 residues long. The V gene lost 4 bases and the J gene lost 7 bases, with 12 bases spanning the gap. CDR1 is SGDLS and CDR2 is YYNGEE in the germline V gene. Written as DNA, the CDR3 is TGTGCCAGCAGCCAGGACCCCGGTGAGCAGTACTTC. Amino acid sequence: CASSQDPGEQYF.

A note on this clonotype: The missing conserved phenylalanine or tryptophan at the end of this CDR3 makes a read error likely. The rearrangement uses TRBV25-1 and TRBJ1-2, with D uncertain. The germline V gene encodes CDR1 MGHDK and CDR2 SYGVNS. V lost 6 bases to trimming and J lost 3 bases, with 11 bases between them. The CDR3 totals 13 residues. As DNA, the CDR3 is TGTGCCAGCAGCGTCGACGGATACTATGGCTACACCCTC. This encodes CASSVDGYYGYTL.

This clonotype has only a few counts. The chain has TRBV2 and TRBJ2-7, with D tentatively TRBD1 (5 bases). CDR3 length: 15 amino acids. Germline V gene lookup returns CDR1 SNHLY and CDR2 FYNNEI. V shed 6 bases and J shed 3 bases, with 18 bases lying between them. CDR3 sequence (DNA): TGTGCCAGCAGCGGCCCTCCGAAGGGGATCTACGAGCAGTACTTC. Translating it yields CASSGPPKGIYEQYF.

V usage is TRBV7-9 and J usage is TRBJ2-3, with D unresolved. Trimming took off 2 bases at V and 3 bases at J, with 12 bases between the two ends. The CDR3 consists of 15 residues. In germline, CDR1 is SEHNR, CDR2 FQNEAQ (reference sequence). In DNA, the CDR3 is TGTGCCAGCAGCTTATTTGTGGGAAGGACAGATACGCAGTATTTT. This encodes CASSLFVGRTDTQYF.

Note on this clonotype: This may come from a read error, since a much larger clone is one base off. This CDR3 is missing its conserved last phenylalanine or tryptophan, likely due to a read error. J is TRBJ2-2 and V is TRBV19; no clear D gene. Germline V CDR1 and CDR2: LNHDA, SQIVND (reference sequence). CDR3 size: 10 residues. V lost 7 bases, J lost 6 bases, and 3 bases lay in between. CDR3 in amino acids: CASKAGELFV. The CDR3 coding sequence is TGTGCCAGTAAAGCCGGGGAGCTGTTTGTT.

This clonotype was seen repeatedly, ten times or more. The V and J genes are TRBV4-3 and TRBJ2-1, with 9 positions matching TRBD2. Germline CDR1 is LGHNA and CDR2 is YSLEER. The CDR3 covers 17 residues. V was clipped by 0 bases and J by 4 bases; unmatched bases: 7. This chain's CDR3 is CASSQDRAAGGYNEQFF. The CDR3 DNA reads TGCGCCAGCAGCCAAGATCGGGCGGCGGGAGGGTACAATGAGCAGTTCTTC.

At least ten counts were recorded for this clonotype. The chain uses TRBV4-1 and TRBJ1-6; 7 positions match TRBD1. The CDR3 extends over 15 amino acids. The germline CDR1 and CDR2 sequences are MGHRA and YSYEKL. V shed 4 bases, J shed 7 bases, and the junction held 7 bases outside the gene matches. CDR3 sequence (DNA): TGCGCCAGCAGCCTGGGACAGCCAACCAATTCACCCCTCCACTTT. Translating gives CASSLGQPTNSPLHF.

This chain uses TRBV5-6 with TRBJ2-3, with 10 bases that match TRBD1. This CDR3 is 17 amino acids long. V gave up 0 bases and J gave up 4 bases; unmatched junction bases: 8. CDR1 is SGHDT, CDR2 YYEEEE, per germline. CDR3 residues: CASSLAEDRGLADTQYF. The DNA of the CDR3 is TGTGCCAGCAGCTTGGCGGAAGACAGGGGGCTAGCAGATACGCAGTATTTT.

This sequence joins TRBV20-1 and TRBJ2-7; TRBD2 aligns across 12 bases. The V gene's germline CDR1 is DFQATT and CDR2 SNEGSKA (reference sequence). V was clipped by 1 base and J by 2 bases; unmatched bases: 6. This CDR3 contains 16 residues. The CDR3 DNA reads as TGCAGTGCTAGAGTGGGTCTAGCGGGAGGGCCCTACGAGCAGTACTTC. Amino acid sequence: CSARVGLAGGPYEQYF.

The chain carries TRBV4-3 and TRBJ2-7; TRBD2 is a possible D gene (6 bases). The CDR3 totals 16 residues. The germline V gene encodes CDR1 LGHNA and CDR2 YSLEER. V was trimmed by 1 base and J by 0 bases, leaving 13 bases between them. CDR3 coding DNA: TGCGCCAGCAGCCAAGCTATTGGGACTTCCTCCTACGAGCAGTACTTC. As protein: CASSQAIGTSSYEQYF.

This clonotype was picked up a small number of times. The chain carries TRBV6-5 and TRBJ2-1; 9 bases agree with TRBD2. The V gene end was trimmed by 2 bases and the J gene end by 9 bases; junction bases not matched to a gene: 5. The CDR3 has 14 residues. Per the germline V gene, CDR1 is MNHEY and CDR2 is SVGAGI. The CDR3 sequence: CASSYTGLAGEQFF. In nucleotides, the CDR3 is TGTGCCAGCAGTTACACGGGACTAGCTGGTGAGCAGTTCTTC.

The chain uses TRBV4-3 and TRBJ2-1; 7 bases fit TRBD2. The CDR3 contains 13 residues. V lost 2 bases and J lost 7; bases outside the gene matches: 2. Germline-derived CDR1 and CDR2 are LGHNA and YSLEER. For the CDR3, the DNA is TGCGCCAGCAGCCAAAACGGGGGGAATGAGCAGTTCTTC. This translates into CASSQNGGNEQFF.

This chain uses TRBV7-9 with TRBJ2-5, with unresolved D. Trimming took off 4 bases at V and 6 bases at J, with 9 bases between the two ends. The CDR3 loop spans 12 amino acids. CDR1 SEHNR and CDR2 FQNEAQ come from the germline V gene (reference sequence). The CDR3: CASSYEEQTQYF. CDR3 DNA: TGTGCCAGCAGCTACGAGGAACAGACCCAGTACTTC.

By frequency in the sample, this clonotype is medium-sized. The CDR3 here is CASSPTPGPSTDTQYF. The DNA for the CDR3 is TGTGCCAGCAGTCCAACACCGGGTCCTAGCACAGATACGCAGTATTTT. The chain links TRBV7-2 to TRBJ2-3, with D unresolved. Germline V gene sequence: CDR1 SGHTA, CDR2 FQGNSA. Trimming removed 6 bases at V and 0 bases at J, with 16 bases between. The CDR3 consists of 16 residues.

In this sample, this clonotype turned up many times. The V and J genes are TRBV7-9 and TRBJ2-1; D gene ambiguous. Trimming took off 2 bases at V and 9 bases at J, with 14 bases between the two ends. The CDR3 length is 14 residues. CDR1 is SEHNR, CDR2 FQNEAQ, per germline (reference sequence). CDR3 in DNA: TGTGCCAGCAGCTTATATAACATCCTGGGTGAGCAGTTCTTC. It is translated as CASSLYNILGEQFF.

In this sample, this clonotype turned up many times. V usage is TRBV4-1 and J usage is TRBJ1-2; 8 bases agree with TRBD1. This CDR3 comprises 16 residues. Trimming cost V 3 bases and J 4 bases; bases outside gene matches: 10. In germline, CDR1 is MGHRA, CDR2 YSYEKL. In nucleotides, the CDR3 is TGCGCCAGCAGCCACTTGGTCGGACAGGGAGTCTATGGCTACACCTTC. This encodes CASSHLVGQGVYGYTF.

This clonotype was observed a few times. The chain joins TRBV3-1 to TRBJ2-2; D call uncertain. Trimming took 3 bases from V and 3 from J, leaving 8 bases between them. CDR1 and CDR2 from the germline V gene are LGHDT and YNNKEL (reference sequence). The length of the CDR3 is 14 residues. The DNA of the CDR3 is TGTGCCAGCAGCCAGTCTTCTCACACCGGGGAGCTGTTTTTT. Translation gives CASSQSSHTGELFF.

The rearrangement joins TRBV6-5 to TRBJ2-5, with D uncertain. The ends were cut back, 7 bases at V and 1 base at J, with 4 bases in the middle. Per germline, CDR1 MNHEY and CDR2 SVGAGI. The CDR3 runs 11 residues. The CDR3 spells CASTLQETQYF. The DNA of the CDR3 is TGTGCCAGCACCCTCCAAGAGACCCAGTACTTC.

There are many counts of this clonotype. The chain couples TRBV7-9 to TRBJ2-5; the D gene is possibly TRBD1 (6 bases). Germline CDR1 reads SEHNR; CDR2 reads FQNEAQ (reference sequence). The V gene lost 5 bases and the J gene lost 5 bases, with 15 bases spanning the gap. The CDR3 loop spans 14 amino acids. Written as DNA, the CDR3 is TGTGCCAGCAGCCCGCCCAGGGGTAGGGAGACCCAGTACTTC. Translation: CASSPPRGRETQYF.

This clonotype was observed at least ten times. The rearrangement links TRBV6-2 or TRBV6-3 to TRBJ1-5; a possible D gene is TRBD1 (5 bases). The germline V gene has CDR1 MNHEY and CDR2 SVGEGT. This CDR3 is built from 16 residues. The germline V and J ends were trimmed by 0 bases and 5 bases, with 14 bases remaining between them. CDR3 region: CASSYSSAGLDQPQHF. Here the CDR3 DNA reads TGTGCCAGCAGTTACTCGTCGGCAGGGTTAGATCAGCCCCAGCATTTT.

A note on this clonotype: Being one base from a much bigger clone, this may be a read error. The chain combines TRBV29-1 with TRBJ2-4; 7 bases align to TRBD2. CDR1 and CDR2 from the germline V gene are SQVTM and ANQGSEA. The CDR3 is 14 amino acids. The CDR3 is CGVDGGRGENIQYF. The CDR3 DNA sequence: TGCGGCGTTGACGGCGGGAGAGGGGAAAACATTCAGTACTTC.

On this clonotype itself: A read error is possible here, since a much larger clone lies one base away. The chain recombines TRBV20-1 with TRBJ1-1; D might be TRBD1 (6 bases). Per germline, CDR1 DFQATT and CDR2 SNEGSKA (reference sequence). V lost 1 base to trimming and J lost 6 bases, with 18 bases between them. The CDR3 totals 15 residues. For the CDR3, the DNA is TGCAGTGCTAGAGGCAAGGGGGGGGGGCTAGCTGAAGCTTTCTTT. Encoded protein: CSARGKGGGLAEAFF.

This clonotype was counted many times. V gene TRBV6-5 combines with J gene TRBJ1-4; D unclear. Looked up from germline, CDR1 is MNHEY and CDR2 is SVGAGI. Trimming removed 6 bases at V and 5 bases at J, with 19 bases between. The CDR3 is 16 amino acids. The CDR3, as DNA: TGTGCCAGCAGACCTGACCGGGCCACTCCGAATGAAAAACTGTTTTTT. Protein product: CASRPDRATPNEKLFF.

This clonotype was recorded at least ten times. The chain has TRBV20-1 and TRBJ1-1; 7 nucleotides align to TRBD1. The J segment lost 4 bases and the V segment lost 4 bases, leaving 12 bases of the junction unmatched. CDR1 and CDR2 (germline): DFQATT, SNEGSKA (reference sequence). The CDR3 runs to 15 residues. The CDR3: CSATGGEYAGTEAFF. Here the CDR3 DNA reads TGCAGTGCTACAGGGGGGGAATATGCGGGCACTGAAGCTTTCTTT.

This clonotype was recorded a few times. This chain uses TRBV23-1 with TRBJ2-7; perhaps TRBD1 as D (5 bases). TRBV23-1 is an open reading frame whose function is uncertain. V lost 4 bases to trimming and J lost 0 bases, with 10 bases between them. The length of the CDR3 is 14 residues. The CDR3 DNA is TGCGCCAGCAGTCGGGTACAGGACTCCTACGAGCAGTACTTC. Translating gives CASSRVQDSYEQYF.

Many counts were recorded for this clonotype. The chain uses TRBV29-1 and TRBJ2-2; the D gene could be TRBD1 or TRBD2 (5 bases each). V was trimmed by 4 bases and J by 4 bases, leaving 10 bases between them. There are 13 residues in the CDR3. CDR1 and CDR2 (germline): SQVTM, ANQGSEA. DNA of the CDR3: TGCAGCGTTGGTGGGGGTTCCACCGGGGAGCTGTTTTTT. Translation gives CSVGGGSTGELFF.

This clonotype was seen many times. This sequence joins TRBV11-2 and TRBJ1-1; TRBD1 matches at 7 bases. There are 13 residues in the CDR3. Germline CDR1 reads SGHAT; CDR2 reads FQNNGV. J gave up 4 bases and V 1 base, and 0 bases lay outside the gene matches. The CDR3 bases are TGTGCCAGCAGCTTAGCAGGGGGCACTGAAGCTTTCTTT. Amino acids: CASSLAGGTEAFF.

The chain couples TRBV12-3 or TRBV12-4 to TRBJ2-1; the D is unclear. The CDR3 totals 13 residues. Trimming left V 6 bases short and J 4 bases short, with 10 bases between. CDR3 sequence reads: CASSVGLYNEQFF. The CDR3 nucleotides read TGTGCCAGCAGCGTCGGGCTATACAATGAGCAGTTCTTC.